This passage covers 4 T cell receptor beta chains from one sample sequenced in a study of cytomegalovirus exposure and HLA in healthy donors. Primers for the PCR totalled 60 Vbeta and 13 Jbeta. This table comes from immunoSEQ multiplex PCR, and its TCRdb copy is limited to in-frame clones, with some not included. The repertoire has 130,000 or so clones, roughly 80% of them found once; the top ten carry around 1.5%. Sequences were obtained from PBMCs. The origin of the receptors is a female donor in good health and CMV-seronegative.

The chain uses TRBV5-4 and TRBJ2-1, with TRBD2 matching 9 bases. V shed 4 bases, J shed 5 bases, and the junction held 16 bases outside the gene matches. CDR1 SGHNT and CDR2 YYREEE come from the germline V gene (reference sequence). The CDR3 spans 18 residues. The CDR3 nucleotides read TGTGCCAGCAGCAAGGACGGCGGGAGGGCCAGAAAGGACAATGAGCAGTTCTTC. Protein sequence: CASSKDGGRARKDNEQFF.

This chain connects TRBV7-5 to TRBJ1-2; the D call in the table, TRBD1, was not verified against the DNA. TRBV7-5 is shown as a pseudogene. The CDR3 is 16 residues long. The DNA of the CDR3 is TGTGCCAGAAGCTTGGCAGGGGGCCAAGCTAACTATGGCTACACCTTC. It is translated as CARSLAGGQANYGYTF.

The V gene is TRBV11-2, the J gene TRBJ2-7, with TRBD2 matching over 13 bases. CDR3 length: 15 amino acids. The germline V gene has CDR1 SGHAT and CDR2 FQNNGV. V shed 4 bases, J shed 6 bases, and the junction held 6 bases outside the gene matches. CDR3 loop: CASSSPGTSGTEQYF. CDR3 nucleotide sequence: TGTGCCAGCAGCTCCCCCGGGACTAGCGGGACCGAGCAGTACTTC.

V gene TRBV5-1 combines with J gene TRBJ1-5; D is unresolved. Germline CDR1 is SGHRS and CDR2 is YFSETQ. Between the trimmed V and J ends, which lost 4 bases and 6 bases, there was a span of 11 bases. The CDR3 has 13 residues. CDR3 in amino acids: CASSPDPGQPQHF. The CDR3 DNA sequence: TGCGCCAGCAGCCCCGACCCGGGTCAGCCCCAGCATTTT.